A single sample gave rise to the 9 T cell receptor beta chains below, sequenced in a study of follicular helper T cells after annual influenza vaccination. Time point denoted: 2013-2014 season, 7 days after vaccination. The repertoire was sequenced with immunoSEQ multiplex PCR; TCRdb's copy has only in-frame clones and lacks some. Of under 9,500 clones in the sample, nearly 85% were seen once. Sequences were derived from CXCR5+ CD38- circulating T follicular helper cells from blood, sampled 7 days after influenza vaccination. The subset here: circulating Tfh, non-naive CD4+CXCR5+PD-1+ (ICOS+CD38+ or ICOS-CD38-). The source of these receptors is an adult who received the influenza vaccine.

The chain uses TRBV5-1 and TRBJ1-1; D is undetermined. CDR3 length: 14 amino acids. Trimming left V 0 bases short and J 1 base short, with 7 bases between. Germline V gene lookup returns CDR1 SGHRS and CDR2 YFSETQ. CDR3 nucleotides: TGCGCCAGCAGCTTGGGGACCCAGAACACTGAAGCTTTCTTT. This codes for CASSLGTQNTEAFF.

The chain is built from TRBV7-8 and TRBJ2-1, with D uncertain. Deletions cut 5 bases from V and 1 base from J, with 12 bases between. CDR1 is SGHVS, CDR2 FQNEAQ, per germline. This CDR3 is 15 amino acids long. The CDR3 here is CASSPQIPSYNEQFF. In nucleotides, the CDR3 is TGTGCCAGCAGCCCACAGATCCCGTCCTACAATGAGCAGTTCTTC.

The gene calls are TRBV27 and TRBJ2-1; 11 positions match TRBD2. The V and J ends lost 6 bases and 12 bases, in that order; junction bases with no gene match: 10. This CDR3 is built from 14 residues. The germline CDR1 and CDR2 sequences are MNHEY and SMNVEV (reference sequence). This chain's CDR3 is CASRETSGTRGQFF. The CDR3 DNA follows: TGTGCCAGCAGGGAGACTAGCGGGACCAGGGGGCAGTTCTTC.

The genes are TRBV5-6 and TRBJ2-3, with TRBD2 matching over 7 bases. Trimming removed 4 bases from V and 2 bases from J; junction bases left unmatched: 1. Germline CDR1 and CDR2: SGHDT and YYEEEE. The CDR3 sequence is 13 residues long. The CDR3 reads CASSKRDTDTQYF. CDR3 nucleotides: TGTGCCAGCAGCAAGCGGGACACAGATACGCAGTATTTT.

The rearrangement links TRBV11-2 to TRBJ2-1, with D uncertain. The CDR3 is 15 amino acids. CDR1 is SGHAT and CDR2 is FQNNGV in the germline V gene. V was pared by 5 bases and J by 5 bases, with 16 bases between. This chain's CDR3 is CASSKSPGSNNEQFF. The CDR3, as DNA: TGTGCCAGCAGCAAATCCCCAGGAAGCAACAATGAGCAGTTCTTC.

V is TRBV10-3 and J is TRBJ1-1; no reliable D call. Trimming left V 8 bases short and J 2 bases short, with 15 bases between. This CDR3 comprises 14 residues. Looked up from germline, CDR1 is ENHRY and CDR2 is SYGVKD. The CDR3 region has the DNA TGTGCCATCTCGGGCCTGGGGAAAAACACTGAAGCTTTCTTT. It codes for CAISGLGKNTEAFF.

CDR3 DNA sequence: TGCGCCAGCAGCCAAGATCTCAGCTCTGGGGCCAACGTCCTGACTTTC. Residues: CASSQDLSSGANVLTF. This rearrangement joins TRBV4-3 to TRBJ2-6, with D hard to call. With 0 bases removed from V and 0 bases from J, the gap between germline ends came to 6 bases. The germline V gene has CDR1 LGHNA and CDR2 YSLEER. The CDR3 sequence is 16 residues long.

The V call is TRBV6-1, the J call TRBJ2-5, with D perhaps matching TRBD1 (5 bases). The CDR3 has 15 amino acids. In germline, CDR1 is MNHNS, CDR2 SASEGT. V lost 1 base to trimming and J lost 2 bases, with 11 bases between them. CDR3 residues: CASSEGWGTQETQYF. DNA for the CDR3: TGTGCCAGCAGTGAAGGGTGGGGCACACAAGAGACCCAGTACTTC.

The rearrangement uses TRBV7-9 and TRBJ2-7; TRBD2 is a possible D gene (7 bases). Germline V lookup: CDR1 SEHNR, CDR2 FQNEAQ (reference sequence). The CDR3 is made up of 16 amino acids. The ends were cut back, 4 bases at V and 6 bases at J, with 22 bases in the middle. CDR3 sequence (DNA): TGTGCCAGCAGCTCACCCTTATTGGGGGGGGCCTCCGAGCAGTACTTC. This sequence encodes CASSSPLLGGASEQYF.